These 8 T cell receptor beta chains originate from one sample sequenced in a study of T cell repertoires in cytomegalovirus infection. In TCRdb, the reads were re-called with MiXCR into one record per CDR3 protein. The sample lists 200,000 to 300,000 distinct CDR3 sequences; under 8.5% were seen once. Sequencing input: PBMCs. The receptors originated from a human donor in good health (CMV status not recorded). Some clones in this sample may be carry-over from other donors' samples.

This clonotype was picked up many times. The rearrangement uses TRBV7-8 and TRBJ2-2; D remains unclear. The V end lost 4 bases, the J end lost 3 bases, and 15 bases lay between the germline ends. The germline V gene has CDR1 SGHVS and CDR2 FQNEAQ. This CDR3 is 16 amino acids long. The CDR3 is CASSSINMVYTGELFF. CDR3 sequence (DNA): TGTGCCAGCAGCTCGATCAATATGGTTTACACCGGGGAGCTGTTTTTT. Drawing the rest from reference TRBV7-8 and TRBJ2-2, the complete variable domain is GAGVSQSPRYKVAKRGQDVALRCDPISGHVSLFWYQQALGQGPEFLTYFQNEAQLDKSGLPSDRFFAERPEGSVSTLKIQRTQQEDSAVYLCASSSINMVYTGELFFGEGSRLTVL.

This clonotype has at least ten counts. The chain joins TRBV11-1 to TRBJ1-1; TRBD1 matches 8 bases. J was trimmed by 1 base and V by 3 bases; bases with no gene match: 4. The CDR3 contains 15 residues. From germline, CDR1 is SGHAT and CDR2 FQDESV (reference sequence). The CDR3 sequence: CASSFRRGQNTEAFF. CDR3 nucleotide sequence: TGTGCCAGCAGCTTCCGCAGGGGGCAGAACACTGAAGCTTTCTTT.

The chain uses TRBV2 and TRBJ2-7; no firm D call. Per the germline V gene, CDR1 is SNHLY and CDR2 is FYNNEI. V lost 7 bases and J lost 4, with 14 bases in between. The CDR3 extends over 13 amino acids. As DNA, the CDR3 is TGTGCCAGCACCCTAAAACGGGTTTACGAGCAGTACTTC. Amino acids: CASTLKRVYEQYF.

This clonotype was observed many times. V and J are TRBV6-6 and TRBJ2-1; perhaps TRBD1 as D (6 bases). This CDR3 region has 12 residues. Germline V gene data show CDR1 as MNHNY and CDR2 as SVGAGI (reference sequence). V was trimmed by 5 bases and J by 6 bases, leaving 8 bases between them. DNA of the CDR3: TGTGCCAGCAGTAAGACAGGCAATGAGCAGTTCTTC. It encodes CASSKTGNEQFF.

This clonotype occurred a few times. The gene calls are TRBV5-1 and TRBJ2-5; no reliable D call. The V end lost 1 base, the J end lost 4 bases, and 11 bases lay between the germline ends. Germline V CDR1 and CDR2: SGHRS, YFSETQ. CDR3 length: 14 amino acids. DNA for the CDR3: TGCGCCAGCAGCTTGACCTTCAGTTTAGAGACCCAGTACTTC. Protein sequence: CASSLTFSLETQYF.

The chain combines TRBV30 with TRBJ1-6; no clear D. Germline lookup yields CDR1 GTSNPN and CDR2 SVGIG (reference sequence). The length of the CDR3 is 14 residues. Trimming shortened V by 0 bases and J by 7 bases, and 10 bases separated the two germline ends. CDR3 protein: CAWSVAGSNSPLHF. CDR3 in DNA: TGTGCCTGGAGTGTAGCAGGATCGAATTCACCCCTCCACTTT.

The sample holds many counts of this clonotype. The chain uses TRBV19 and TRBJ2-1; D possibly matches TRBD1 or TRBD2 (6 bases each). Germline assignment: CDR1 LNHDA and CDR2 SQIVND (reference sequence). Trimming cost V 4 bases and J 8 bases, with 12 bases left between them. This CDR3 has 13 amino acids. The CDR3 DNA reads as TGTGCCAGTAGTAAGGGGGGAGTGGATGAGCAGTTCTTC. Amino acids: CASSKGGVDEQFF.

This clonotype occurred many times. V gene TRBV20-1 combines with J gene TRBJ2-7; TRBD2 aligns across 12 bases. The CDR3 totals 16 residues. V was clipped by 2 bases and J by 4 bases; unmatched bases: 9. CDR1 DFQATT and CDR2 SNEGSKA come from the germline V gene (reference sequence). CDR3 residues: CSARSTSGGFVYEQYF. As DNA, the CDR3 is TGCAGTGCTAGATCGACTAGCGGGGGTTTTGTTTACGAGCAGTACTTC.